The 25 T cell receptor beta chains in this list originate from one sample, sequenced in a study of T cell responses to AZD1222 COVID-19 vaccine. Sequencing used immunoSEQ multiplex PCR; TCRdb keeps in-frame clones, though not all of them. Of about 150,000 clones in the sample, roughly 93% were seen once. Sample: peripheral blood, taken on day 0 of AZD1222 vaccination. The receptors were gathered from an adult in good health.

The rearrangement joins TRBV7-9 to TRBJ2-3; 7 bases are shared with TRBD2. CDR1 is SEHNR and CDR2 is FQNEAQ in the germline V gene (reference sequence). The CDR3 contains 13 residues. With 5 bases clipped from V and 4 bases from J, the junction kept 3 bases outside the gene matches. CDR3 region: CASSHSGADTQYF. CDR3 nucleotides: TGTGCCAGCAGCCACAGCGGGGCAGATACGCAGTATTTT.

V usage is TRBV12-3 or TRBV12-4 and J usage is TRBJ1-2, with D uncertain. The V and J ends lost 2 bases and 3 bases respectively, with 7 bases between them. This CDR3 comprises 13 residues. CDR3 region: CASSLFTDYGYTF. As DNA, the CDR3 is TGTGCCAGCAGTTTATTCACGGACTATGGCTACACCTTC.

The chain recombines TRBV9 with TRBJ1-3; TRBD1 is a possible D gene (6 bases). The CDR3 totals 14 residues. V was shortened by 0 bases and J by 7 bases, with 11 bases between the two germline ends. Per germline, CDR1 SGDLS and CDR2 YYNGEE. This CDR3 is CASSVGSGENTIYF. The CDR3 DNA is TGTGCCAGCAGCGTAGGGTCAGGGGAGAACACCATATATTTT.

This clone was found a few times. This chain joins TRBV30 and TRBJ2-2; 7 positions agree with TRBD2. J gave up 3 bases and V 4 bases, and 2 bases lay outside the gene matches. The V gene's germline CDR1 is GTSNPN and CDR2 SVGIG (reference sequence). The CDR3 spans 13 residues. CDR3 in DNA: TGTGCCTGGATGGGAGGGGACACCGGGGAGCTGTTTTTT. Residues: CAWMGGDTGELFF.

J is TRBJ2-5 and V is TRBV5-6, with D perhaps assigned TRBD1 or TRBD2 (5 bases each). Trimming took 3 bases from V and 0 from J, leaving 9 bases between them. CDR3 length: 14 residues. Germline CDR1 SGHDT, CDR2 YYEEEE. In nucleotides, the CDR3 is TGTGCCAGCAGCTCCCGGGGCTACCAAGAGACCCAGTACTTC. Encoded protein: CASSSRGYQETQYF.

The chain links TRBV3-1 (or the pseudogene TRBV3-2) to TRBJ2-7, with D possibly TRBD2 on 6 matching bases. Germline V gene sequence: CDR1 LGHDT, CDR2 YNNKEL (reference sequence). The CDR3 is made up of 13 amino acids. Trimming pared 4 bases from V and 3 bases from J, leaving 10 bases between. CDR3 sequence: CASSPGLLYEQYF. The CDR3 coding sequence is TGTGCCAGCAGCCCGGGACTCCTCTACGAGCAGTACTTC.

This clone has only one observation. V is TRBV5-1 and J is TRBJ1-2; D is unclear. V lost 0 bases and J 4 bases, leaving 13 bases between the germline ends. In germline, CDR1 is SGHRS, CDR2 YFSETQ. The CDR3 is made up of 15 amino acids. The CDR3 loop reads CASSLVASRTYGYTF. CDR3 DNA sequence: TGCGCCAGCAGCTTGGTGGCCAGTCGAACCTATGGCTACACCTTC. Together with reference TRBV5-1 and TRBJ1-2, the CDR3 gives the full variable domain: KAGVTQTPRYLIKTRGQQVTLSCSPISGHRSVSWYQQTPGQGLQFLFEYFSETQRNKGNFPGRFSGRQFSNSRSEMNVSTLELGDSALYLCASSLVASRTYGYTFGSGTRLTVV.

V is TRBV30 and J is TRBJ1-1; weak D call: TRBD1 (5 bases). The germline V gene encodes CDR1 GTSNPN and CDR2 SVGIG (reference sequence). V lost 3 bases, J lost 6 bases, and 14 bases lay in between. The length of the CDR3 is 13 residues. The CDR3 loop is CAWRVGTPSEAFF. CDR3 bases: TGTGCCTGGAGGGTCGGGACCCCTTCTGAAGCTTTCTTT.

The chain uses TRBV11-3 and TRBJ2-2, with D unresolved. Germline CDR1 and CDR2: SGHNT and YENEEA. V gave up 5 bases and J gave up 5 bases, with 6 bases separating them. The CDR3 runs 12 residues. The DNA for the CDR3 is TGTGCCAGCAGCAAGGAGACCGGGGAGCTGTTTTTT. It encodes CASSKETGELFF.

The chain links TRBV10-3 to TRBJ2-2, with D hard to call. The germline CDR1 and CDR2 sequences are ENHRY and SYGVKD. The CDR3 totals 13 residues. Trimming pared 3 bases from V and 6 bases from J, leaving 8 bases between. The CDR3 sequence is CAISDRAAGELFF. DNA for the CDR3: TGTGCCATCAGTGACCGCGCCGCCGGGGAGCTGTTTTTT.

This rearrangement joins TRBV5-3 to TRBJ2-3; TRBD1 matches 9 bases. TRBV5-3 is an ORF, and what it does is uncertain. This CDR3 has 15 amino acids. Germline trimming cut 5 bases from V and 3 bases from J; bases unmatched to any gene: 7. Written as DNA, the CDR3 is TGTGCCAGAAGGACCCAGGGACAGGGTACAGATACGCAGTATTTT. It codes for CARRTQGQGTDTQYF.

This clone has just one count. The chain links TRBV21-1 to TRBJ2-4; TRBD1 is taken as the D call from the table, unchecked against the DNA. TRBV21-1 is shown as a pseudogene. CDR3 size: 15 residues. The CDR3, as DNA: TGTGCCAGCAGCATCCATAGGGGATCCAAAAACATTCAGTACTTC. The encoded protein is CASSIHRGSKNIQYF.

This sequence joins TRBV4-2 and TRBJ2-1, with a weak D call TRBD2 (6 bases). V was cut by 1 base and J by 4 bases, with 17 bases left in between. Germline V gene lookup returns CDR1 LGHNA and CDR2 YNFKEQ. The CDR3 loop spans 17 amino acids. The CDR3 coding sequence is TGTGCCAGCAGCCAAGGTGTTTGGCGGGACGGGTACAATGAGCAGTTCTTC. It encodes CASSQGVWRDGYNEQFF.

This chain joins TRBV15 and TRBJ2-3, with 7 bases that match TRBD1. CDR3 length: 13 amino acids. The germline CDR1 and CDR2 sequences are LNHNV and YYDKDF (reference sequence). Trimming at V came to 2 bases and at J to 6 bases, leaving 2 bases not matched to a gene. The CDR3 protein is CATSRQGVDTQYF. The CDR3 coding sequence is TGTGCCACCAGCAGACAGGGGGTCGATACGCAGTATTTT.

The chain joins TRBV5-1 to TRBJ2-7, with TRBD1 identical over 9 bases. The trim removed 3 bases at V and 5 bases at J, leaving 9 bases unmatched. Germline-derived CDR1 and CDR2 are SGHRS and YFSETQ. There are 15 residues in the CDR3. CDR3 DNA sequence: TGCGCCAGCAGCTGGGACAGGGTCTCGGAGGACGAGCAGTACTTC. The encoded protein is CASSWDRVSEDEQYF.

The chain couples TRBV11-2 to TRBJ2-3, with D tentatively TRBD1 (5 bases). V dropped 3 bases and J dropped 8 bases, with 18 bases sitting between them. There are 15 residues in the CDR3. CDR1 SGHAT and CDR2 FQNNGV come from the germline V gene. CDR3: CASSFSPADQGTQYF. CDR3 sequence (DNA): TGTGCCAGCAGCTTTAGCCCCGCGGATCAGGGTACGCAGTATTTT.

This clone was recorded only once. This chain links TRBV6-1 with TRBJ1-3; D not resolved. V lost 2 bases and J lost 0, with 8 bases in between. The CDR3 has 15 amino acids. Germline CDR1 MNHNS, CDR2 SASEGT. CDR3 sequence reads: CASSERASSGNTIYF. The DNA for the CDR3 is TGTGCCAGCAGTGAAAGGGCGAGCTCTGGAAACACCATATATTTT.

The chain uses TRBV3-1 (or the pseudogene TRBV3-2) and TRBJ1-5; weak D call: TRBD1 (6 bases). The V end was cut by 1 base, the J end by 1 base, with 14 bases between. Looked up from germline, CDR1 is LGHDT and CDR2 is YNNKEL (reference sequence). CDR3 length: 17 residues. The DNA for the CDR3 is TGTGCCAGCAGCCAAGGTCTCAGGGACACAAGCAATCAGCCCCAGCATTTT. The encoded protein is CASSQGLRDTSNQPQHF.

This chain links TRBV4-2 with TRBJ2-7; no firm D call. This CDR3 is 13 amino acids long. Germline values: CDR1 LGHNA, CDR2 YNFKEQ. Trimming left V 5 bases short and J 3 bases short, with 11 bases between. The CDR3: CASSSLPRYEQYF. The DNA for the CDR3 is TGTGCCAGCAGCTCCCTGCCCCGCTACGAGCAGTACTTC.

The chain employs TRBV12-5 and TRBJ2-5; D is possibly TRBD2 (6 bases). Germline V gene lookup returns CDR1 LGHNT and CDR2 FRNRAP. The CDR3 runs to 13 residues. Deletions cut 5 bases from V and 5 bases from J, with 12 bases between. This chain's CDR3 is CASGPTSTETQYF. The CDR3 DNA reads as TGTGCTAGTGGTCCGACTAGTACGGAGACCCAGTACTTC.

The genes are TRBV27 and TRBJ2-2, with 9 bases that match TRBD1. This CDR3 contains 14 residues. The ends lost 6 bases at V and 7 bases at J; junction bases unmatched: 6. Germline-derived CDR1 and CDR2 are MNHEY and SMNVEV (reference sequence). The DNA of the CDR3 is TGTGCCAGCAGACCGGGACAGGGTTACGGGGAGCTGTTTTTT. Translated, it gives CASRPGQGYGELFF.

This clone showed up just once. This chain connects TRBV11-2 to TRBJ1-5; TRBD1 agrees at 8 bases. The CDR3 totals 14 residues. CDR1 is SGHAT and CDR2 is FQNNGV in the germline V gene. The V segment lost 0 bases and the J segment 6 bases; nucleotides outside the gene matches: 1. The CDR3 protein is CASSLDRGLQPQHF. DNA of the CDR3: TGTGCCAGCAGCTTAGACAGGGGGCTTCAGCCCCAGCATTTT.

This clone was seen only once. The V and J genes are TRBV29-1 and TRBJ2-3, with D possibly TRBD2 on 6 matching bases. The ends were cut back, 7 bases at V and 4 bases at J, with 12 bases in the middle. This CDR3 is 12 amino acids long. From germline, CDR1 is SQVTM and CDR2 ANQGSEA. The CDR3 DNA follows: TGCAGCGCCGGAGGGAGCGCAGATACGCAGTATTTT. Amino acid sequence: CSAGGSADTQYF.

The chain joins TRBV15 to TRBJ1-5; possibly TRBD1 for D (6 bases). The germline CDR1 and CDR2 sequences are LNHNV and YYDKDF (reference sequence). The CDR3 loop spans 14 amino acids. V was trimmed by 5 bases and J by 4 bases, leaving 12 bases between them. In nucleotides, the CDR3 is TGTGCCACCAGCCTTTCTAGGGGGAATCAGCCCCAGCATTTT. It specifies CATSLSRGNQPQHF.

This clone was counted once. This chain joins TRBV3-1 (or the pseudogene TRBV3-2) and TRBJ2-2; D is perhaps TRBD1 or TRBD2 (5 bases each). V lost 1 base and J lost 3, with 6 bases in between. Germline V CDR1 and CDR2: LGHDT, YNNKEL (reference sequence). The CDR3 consists of 14 residues. The CDR3 loop reads CASSQAGHTGELFF. CDR3 DNA: TGTGCCAGCAGCCAAGCGGGACACACCGGGGAGCTGTTTTTT.